What follows are 25 T cell receptor beta chains derived from one specimen sequenced in a study of blood T cell repertoires in COVID-19. Only in-frame clones appear in the TCRdb table, and some are missing; sequencing was by immunoSEQ multiplex PCR. Of more than 300,000 clones listed, 87% were seen once; the top ten hold about 6.3%. Sequenced sample: peripheral blood. These receptors all stem from a woman aged 45-59 years with COVID-19, enrolled during active disease.

The chain is built from TRBV9 and TRBJ2-3; 8 positions agree with TRBD1. The CDR3 extends over 13 amino acids. Germline loops: CDR1 SGDLS, CDR2 YYNGEE. With 3 bases clipped from V and 10 bases from J, the junction kept 7 bases outside the gene matches. The CDR3 nucleotides are TGTGCCAGCAGCGCCGACGGACAGGGTGCGCAGTATTTT. Translated: CASSADGQGAQYF.

This CDR3 reads CASTTFRQGTGELFF. The CDR3 DNA reads as TGTGCCAGCACCACCTTCCGACAGGGAACCGGGGAGCTGTTTTTT. The V gene is TRBV2, the J gene TRBJ2-2; 7 bases map to TRBD1. The CDR3 has 15 residues. Germline CDR1 SNHLY, CDR2 FYNNEI. After removal of 7 bases from V and 5 bases from J, the junction contained 10 bases not matched to a gene. Full variable domain (outside the CDR3, taken from reference TRBV2 and TRBJ2-2): EPEVTQTPSHQVTQMGQEVILRCVPISNHLYFYWYRQILGQKVEFLVSFYNNEISEKSEIFDDQFSVERPDGSNFTLKIRSTKLEDSAMYFCASTTFRQGTGELFFGEGSRLTVL.

This sequence joins TRBV7-2 and TRBJ1-2, with D possibly being TRBD1 (5 bases). The CDR3 runs 12 residues. Trimming cost V 2 bases and J 14 bases, with 15 bases left between them. In germline, CDR1 is SGHTA, CDR2 FQGNSA. CDR3 sequence (DNA): TGTGCCAGCAGCTTAACCAGGGCTGGTAAGACCTTC. Its protein product is CASSLTRAGKTF.

CDR3 amino acids: CASSPLFTGYYEQYF. CDR3 DNA: TGTGCCAGCAGCCCGTTATTTACAGGATACTACGAGCAGTACTTC. The chain employs TRBV3-1 (or the pseudogene TRBV3-2) and TRBJ2-7, with D perhaps TRBD1 (5 bases). The V end was cut by 4 bases, the J end by 3 bases, with 16 bases between. The CDR3 runs 15 residues. Germline loops: CDR1 LGHDT, CDR2 YNNKEL (reference sequence).

V and J are TRBV19 and TRBJ1-3; 8 nucleotides align to TRBD1. Unmatched junction bases numbered 9, after V lost 5 bases and J lost 0 bases. The CDR3 runs to 17 residues. The germline CDR1 and CDR2 sequences are LNHDA and SQIVND (reference sequence). In DNA, the CDR3 is TGTGCCAGTAGTTCTACCGGACAGGGCCACTCTGGAAACACCATATATTTT. Translation gives CASSSTGQGHSGNTIYF.

This chain connects TRBV12-5 to TRBJ2-2; 7 bases fit TRBD2. The junction had 5 bases not matched to a gene; V was cut back by 5 bases and J by 2 bases. The CDR3 runs to 15 residues. Looked up from germline, CDR1 is LGHNT and CDR2 is FRNRAP. CDR3: CASGGLETNTGELFF. The DNA of the CDR3 is TGTGCTAGTGGTGGACTAGAGACTAACACCGGGGAGCTGTTTTTT.

The count of this clone is one. The J gene is TRBJ1-3, the V gene TRBV12-3 or TRBV12-4; the D is unclear. V shed 9 bases and J shed 4 bases, with 10 bases lying between them. The CDR3 runs to 12 residues. The chain's CDR3 is CASTLVGNTIYF. CDR3 DNA: TGTGCCAGTACTCTCGTAGGAAACACCATATATTTT.

V usage is TRBV6-2 or TRBV6-3 and J usage is TRBJ2-5; 10 nucleotides line up with TRBD2. CDR1 and CDR2 from the germline V gene are MNHEY and SVGEGT. V shed 6 bases, J shed 7 bases, and the junction held 14 bases outside the gene matches. The CDR3 covers 16 residues. The CDR3 DNA reads TGTGCCAGCAGCCCTTCAGAGAGCGGGAGGGGAAGGACCCAGTACTTC. Protein product: CASSPSESGRGRTQYF.

The chain combines TRBV27 with TRBJ1-1, with TRBD1 identical over 8 bases. The CDR3 is 15 amino acids. The junction had 6 bases not matched to a gene; V was cut back by 5 bases and J by 1 base. From germline, CDR1 is MNHEY and CDR2 SMNVEV (reference sequence). The CDR3 spells CASSTGQGRNTEAFF. In DNA, the CDR3 is TGTGCCAGCAGTACTGGACAGGGAAGGAACACTGAAGCTTTCTTT.

The V gene is TRBV4-1, the J gene TRBJ1-4; 7 positions match TRBD1. V lost 0 bases, J lost 7 bases, and 14 bases stayed unmatched. The CDR3 consists of 18 residues. Germline values: CDR1 MGHRA, CDR2 YSYEKL. CDR3 residues: CASSQDRRGGNRGEKLFF. CDR3 DNA: TGCGCCAGCAGCCAAGATCGAAGAGGGGGAAACAGGGGTGAAAAACTGTTTTTT.

The genes are TRBV11-3 and TRBJ2-1; TRBD2 matches 11 bases. The CDR3 spans 15 residues. V shed 3 bases and J 4 bases; nucleotides not matched to a gene: 2. Germline CDR1 is SGHNT and CDR2 is YENEEA. CDR3 sequence: CASSLGLAEYNEQFF. The CDR3 DNA reads TGTGCCAGCAGCTTGGGACTAGCGGAGTACAATGAGCAGTTCTTC.

The chain couples TRBV7-9 to TRBJ1-6; 7 nucleotides agree with TRBD1. J gave up 5 bases and V 3 bases, and 1 base lay outside the gene matches. CDR1 is SEHNR and CDR2 is FQNEAQ in the germline V gene (reference sequence). The CDR3 has 14 amino acids. CDR3 in DNA: TGTGCCAGCAGCTTGACAGGGAATAATTCACCCCTCCACTTT. As protein: CASSLTGNNSPLHF.

This sequence joins TRBV6-4 and TRBJ2-1; possible D gene TRBD2, 5 bases. From germline, CDR1 is MRHNA and CDR2 SNTAGT. V lost 8 bases and J 0 bases, leaving 14 bases between the germline ends. This CDR3 is built from 15 residues. This CDR3 is CASEVATSSYNEQFF. For the CDR3, the DNA is TGTGCCAGCGAGGTAGCGACAAGCTCCTACAATGAGCAGTTCTTC.

V usage is TRBV2 and J usage is TRBJ2-1; 9 nucleotides agree with TRBD2. J was trimmed by 0 bases and V by 5 bases; bases with no gene match: 11. CDR1 SNHLY and CDR2 FYNNEI come from the germline V gene. The CDR3 has 18 amino acids. The CDR3 region has the DNA TGTGCCAGCAGTCTCCGGACTAGCGTCTCTAGCTCCTACAATGAGCAGTTCTTC. Residues: CASSLRTSVSSSYNEQFF.

The V gene is TRBV29-1, the J gene TRBJ1-3; D is perhaps TRBD1 (6 bases). CDR3 length equals 16 residues. Germline assignment: CDR1 SQVTM and CDR2 ANQGSEA. V lost 6 bases to trimming and J lost 0 bases, with 18 bases between them. The CDR3 here is CSVAGTRKDSGNTIYF. The DNA of the CDR3 is TGCAGCGTCGCCGGGACAAGGAAAGACTCTGGAAACACCATATATTTT.

This clone was seen only a few times. This chain connects TRBV2 to TRBJ1-2; TRBD1 might be the D (6 bases). The CDR3 loop spans 17 amino acids. Germline V gene sequence: CDR1 SNHLY, CDR2 FYNNEI. Trimming took off 1 base at V and 5 bases at J, with 20 bases between the two ends. The CDR3 sequence: CASSEETQGSELYGYTF. The CDR3 nucleotides are TGTGCCAGCAGTGAAGAAACACAGGGATCAGAATTGTATGGCTACACCTTC.

Many counts were recorded for this clone. V gene TRBV7-2 combines with J gene TRBJ2-2; the D gene is possibly TRBD2 (5 bases). Per the germline V gene, CDR1 is SGHTA and CDR2 is FQGNSA. V lost 5 bases, J lost 4 bases, and 14 bases lay in between. This CDR3 has 15 amino acids. The CDR3: CASSKSERATGELFF. In DNA form, the CDR3 reads TGTGCCAGCAGCAAGTCCGAGAGGGCCACCGGGGAGCTGTTTTTT.

V is TRBV27 and J is TRBJ1-1; the match to TRBD1 covers 9 bases. CDR3 length equals 17 residues. Per germline, CDR1 MNHEY and CDR2 SMNVEV (reference sequence). The V gene end was trimmed by 5 bases and the J gene end by 2 bases; junction bases not matched to a gene: 12. DNA of the CDR3: TGTGCCAGCAGTACGAGACCGGGACAGGGAGTTAACACTGAAGCTTTCTTT. Translation gives CASSTRPGQGVNTEAFF.

The V gene is TRBV30, the J gene TRBJ1-2, with 7 bases lining up with TRBD1. V lost 4 bases, J lost 6 bases, and 8 bases stayed unmatched. Germline CDR1 and CDR2: GTSNPN and SVGIG (reference sequence). The CDR3 has 13 residues. CDR3 amino acids: CAWKTGWLDGYTF. The CDR3 region has the DNA TGTGCCTGGAAGACAGGGTGGTTAGATGGCTACACCTTC.

This sequence joins TRBV18 and TRBJ2-7; D is unresolved. In germline, CDR1 is KGHSH, CDR2 LQKENI. With 6 bases removed from V and 4 bases from J, the gap between germline ends came to 13 bases. CDR3 length equals 13 residues. CDR3 sequence (DNA): TGTGCCAGCTCGCGCGCGGCTACGTACGAGCAGTACTTC. The encoded protein is CASSRAATYEQYF.

V usage is TRBV11-2 and J usage is TRBJ2-1; 9 bases are shared with TRBD1. CDR1 is SGHAT, CDR2 FQNNGV, per germline. The CDR3 runs to 15 residues. V lost 5 bases, J lost 7 bases, and 9 bases stayed unmatched. The CDR3 reads CASSQGQGRGNEQFF. DNA of the CDR3: TGTGCCAGCAGCCAGGGACAGGGACGTGGTAATGAGCAGTTCTTC.

The rearrangement joins TRBV5-4 to TRBJ2-7; 9 bases are a match to TRBD2. V was clipped by 4 bases and J by 4 bases; unmatched bases: 3. Germline-derived CDR1 and CDR2 are SGHNT and YYREEE (reference sequence). The CDR3 sequence is 13 residues long. CDR3 nucleotides: TGTGCCAGCAGCACTAGCGGGCGATACGAGCAGTACTTC. This translates into CASSTSGRYEQYF.

This chain joins TRBV30 and TRBJ1-1; D ambiguous. This CDR3 is 11 amino acids long. V lost 3 bases to trimming and J lost 3 bases, with 5 bases between them. The V gene's germline CDR1 is GTSNPN and CDR2 SVGIG (reference sequence). CDR3 coding DNA: TGTGCCTGGAGACTGCACACTGAAGCTTTCTTT. Translation: CAWRLHTEAFF.

The J gene is TRBJ2-1, the V gene TRBV7-2; 10 bases align to TRBD2. The CDR3 consists of 16 residues. The V gene end was trimmed by 5 bases and the J gene end by 2 bases; junction bases not matched to a gene: 6. From germline, CDR1 is SGHTA and CDR2 FQGNSA. For the CDR3, the DNA is TGTGCCAGCAGCCCCCTAGCGGGAGTCCCCTACAATGAGCAGTTCTTC. Its translation: CASSPLAGVPYNEQFF.

The gene calls are TRBV4-3 and TRBJ1-5; perhaps TRBD1 as D (6 bases). The V end lost 0 bases, the J end lost 6 bases, and 15 bases lay between the germline ends. Germline lookup yields CDR1 LGHNA and CDR2 YSLEER. The CDR3 is 16 residues long. CDR3 in DNA: TGCGCCAGCAGCCAAGATTCAGGGGCGATGGGTCAGCCCCAGCATTTT. Translation gives CASSQDSGAMGQPQHF.